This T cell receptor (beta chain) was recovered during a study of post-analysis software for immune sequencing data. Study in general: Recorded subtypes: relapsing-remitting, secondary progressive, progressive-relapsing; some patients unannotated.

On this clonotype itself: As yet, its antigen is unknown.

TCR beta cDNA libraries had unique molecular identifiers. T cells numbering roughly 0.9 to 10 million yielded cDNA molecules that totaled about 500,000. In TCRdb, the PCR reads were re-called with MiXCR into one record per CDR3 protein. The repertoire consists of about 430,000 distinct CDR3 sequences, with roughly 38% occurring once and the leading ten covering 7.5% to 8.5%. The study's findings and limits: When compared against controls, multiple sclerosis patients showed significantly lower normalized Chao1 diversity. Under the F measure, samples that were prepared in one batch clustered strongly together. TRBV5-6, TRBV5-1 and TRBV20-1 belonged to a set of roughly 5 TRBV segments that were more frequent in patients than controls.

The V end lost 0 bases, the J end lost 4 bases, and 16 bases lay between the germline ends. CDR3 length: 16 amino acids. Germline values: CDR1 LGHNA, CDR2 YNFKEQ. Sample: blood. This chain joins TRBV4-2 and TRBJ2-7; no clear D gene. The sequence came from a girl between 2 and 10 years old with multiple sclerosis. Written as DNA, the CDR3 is TGTGCCAGCAGCCAAGATCACCAGGTTTCGGGTTACGAGCAGTACTTC. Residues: CASSQDHQVSGYEQYF.